The T cell receptor beta chain under discussion was sequenced for a study of blood T cell repertoires in COVID-19. As for the study in general: Samples came from the United States, Italy and Spain, spanning acute and convalescent COVID-19.

Sequencing was performed with immunoSEQ multiplex PCR; in TCRdb, only in-frame clones are kept and a portion is missing. The profile shows about 170,000 clones, more than 80% of them singletons. This clone was picked up one time. V was pared by 0 bases and J by 7 bases, with 19 bases between. Germline CDR1 and CDR2: LGHDT and YNNKEL (reference sequence). The CDR3 loop spans 17 amino acids. This receptor was obtained from a man aged 45-60 years who had recovered from COVID-19. The chain combines TRBV3-1 (or the pseudogene TRBV3-2) with TRBJ1-5, with D possibly TRBD1 on 6 matching bases. The specimen sequenced was PBMCs or T cells enriched from blood (not recorded which). The CDR3 loop reads CASSQDRGRGRSQPQHF. CDR3 coding DNA: TGTGCCAGCAGCCAAGATCGGGGGCGGGGGCGGTCGCAGCCCCAGCATTTT.